These T cell receptor beta chains were read from a single sample in a study of vaccination effects on CD4 cells after COVID-19. Only in-frame clones appear in the TCRdb table, and some are missing; sequencing was by immunoSEQ multiplex PCR. Here the sample spans 67,000 or so clones, around 72% being singletons. The antigens of these receptors remain unknown. This specimen consisted of CD4+ T cells from PBMCs cultured with HCoV-OC43 spike peptides, obtained before COVID-19 vaccination. The receptor source for this set is a human donor who received a COVID-19 vaccine. The CDR3 runs from the conserved cysteine through the conserved F or W. Fields, in order: V gene, J gene, D gene, clone size, CDR3 protein, CDR3 DNA. The D gene is left open where the match is weak. Clone size appears in some rows only: once, few, many, or a class for an expanded clone.

V: TRBV5-6; J: TRBJ1-2; D: -; size: -; CDR3: CASSPSGYGYTF; DNA: TGTGCCAGCAGCCCTTCCGGCTATGGCTACACCTTC
V: TRBV4-1; J: TRBJ2-2; D: TRBD1; size: -; CDR3: CASSEDRGSGELFF; DNA: TGCGCCAGCAGCGAGGACAGGGGGAGCGGGGAGCTGTTTTTT
V: TRBV7-9; J: TRBJ2-3; D: -; size: -; CDR3: CASSLRTDTQYF; DNA: TGTGCCAGCAGCTTACGAACAGATACGCAGTATTTT
V: TRBV28; J: TRBJ1-1; D: -; size: -; CDR3: CASSLLGGQRNTEAFF; DNA: TGTGCCAGCAGTTTATTGGGAGGGCAGAGGAACACTGAAGCTTTCTTT
V: TRBV5-1; J: TRBJ2-5; D: -; size: -; CDR3: CASSNQQGHGETQYF; DNA: TGCGCCAGCAGCAACCAACAGGGTCACGGAGAGACCCAGTACTTC
V: TRBV28; J: TRBJ1-2; D: -; size: -; CDR3: CASSLFNYGYTF; DNA: TGTGCCAGCAGTTTGTTTAACTATGGCTACACCTTC
V: TRBV19; J: TRBJ2-2; D: -; size: -; CDR3: CASSIGVVTANTGELFF; DNA: TGTGCCAGTAGTATAGGAGTGGTGACAGCGAACACCGGGGAGCTGTTTTTT
V: TRBV5-1; J: TRBJ2-2; D: TRBD2; size: -; CDR3: CASSLGPSGGSGELFF; DNA: TGCGCCAGCAGCTTGGGACCTAGCGGGGGTTCCGGGGAGCTGTTTTTT
V: TRBV6-2/TRBV6-3; J: TRBJ2-1; D: -; size: -; CDR3: CASSYWGRTEQFF; DNA: TGTGCCAGCAGTTACTGGGGGCGGACGGAGCAGTTCTTC
V: TRBV2; J: TRBJ1-1; D: -; size: -; CDR3: CASSEWQGAEAFF; DNA: TGTGCCAGCAGTGAATGGCAGGGCGCTGAAGCTTTCTTT
V: TRBV4-2; J: TRBJ2-6; D: -; size: -; CDR3: CASSQESTGGPGANVLTF; DNA: TGTGCCAGCAGCCAAGAGTCGACAGGCGGACCTGGGGCCAACGTCCTGACTTTC
V: TRBV2; J: TRBJ2-3; D: TRBD2; size: -; CDR3: CASGLAGGDTQYF; DNA: TGTGCCAGTGGACTAGCGGGGGGTGATACGCAGTATTTT
V: TRBV6-5; J: TRBJ1-4; D: -; size: -; CDR3: CASRTGNEKLFF; DNA: TGTGCCAGCCGCACAGGGAATGAAAAACTGTTTTTT
V: TRBV28; J: TRBJ1-5; D: -; size: -; CDR3: CASSLHYIYSNQPQHF; DNA: TGTGCCAGCAGTTTGCACTACATTTATAGCAATCAGCCCCAGCATTTT
V: TRBV3-1/TRBV3-2; J: TRBJ1-3; D: -; size: -; CDR3: CASSRSFTINTIYF; DNA: TGTGCCAGCAGCCGCAGTTTTACTATCAACACCATATATTTT
V: TRBV28; J: TRBJ1-5; D: -; size: once; CDR3: CASSLHTQGRQPQHF; DNA: TGTGCCAGCAGTTTACACACCCAGGGACGTCAGCCCCAGCATTTT
V: TRBV5-1; J: TRBJ2-3; D: -; size: once; CDR3: CASSLGLSTDTQYF; DNA: TGCGCCAGCAGCCTGGGACTGAGCACAGATACGCAGTATTTT
V: TRBV19; J: TRBJ2-3; D: TRBD2; size: once; CDR3: CASSIGVRQGGKDTQYF; DNA: TGTGCCAGTAGTATAGGGGTTCGGCAGGGAGGGAAAGATACGCAGTATTTT
V: TRBV2; J: TRBJ1-5; D: TRBD1; size: -; CDR3: CASSYDRGSNQPQHF; DNA: TGTGCCAGCAGCTACGACAGGGGTAGCAATCAGCCCCAGCATTTT
V: TRBV30; J: TRBJ2-1; D: -; size: few; CDR3: CAWSVQGRVCLF; DNA: TGTGCCTGGAGTGTACAGGGCAGGGTTTGCCTCTTC
V: TRBV7-2; J: TRBJ1-2; D: -; size: -; CDR3: CASSLRVGGYTF; DNA: TGTGCCAGCAGCTTAAGGGTCGGTGGCTACACCTTC
V: TRBV10-2; J: TRBJ2-2; D: -; size: few; CDR3: CASSEWLRNTGELFF; DNA: TGCGCCAGCAGTGAGTGGTTGCGGAACACCGGGGAGCTGTTTTTT
V: TRBV12-3/TRBV12-4; J: TRBJ2-3; D: -; size: -; CDR3: CASSPEADTQYF; DNA: TGTGCCAGCTCCCCGGAGGCAGATACGCAGTATTTT
V: TRBV12-3/TRBV12-4; J: TRBJ1-2; D: -; size: -; CDR3: CASSFQGSYGYTF; DNA: TGTGCCAGCAGTTTCCAGGGGAGTTATGGCTACACCTTC
V: TRBV18; J: TRBJ1-4; D: TRBD1; size: -; CDR3: CASSPDRGLAEKLFF; DNA: TGTGCCAGCTCACCCGACAGGGGGTTGGCGGAAAAACTGTTTTTT
V: TRBV11-2; J: TRBJ1-4; D: -; size: -; CDR3: CASSLRGGVEKLFF; DNA: TGTGCCAGCAGCTTAAGGGGGGGGGTTGAAAAACTGTTTTTT
V: TRBV6-5; J: TRBJ2-3; D: TRBD2; size: -; CDR3: CASSFTSGVTQDTQYF; DNA: TGTGCCAGCAGTTTTACTAGCGGGGTTACCCAAGATACGCAGTATTTT
V: TRBV19; J: TRBJ1-5; D: TRBD1; size: -; CDR3: CASSISDRGGNQPQHF; DNA: TGTGCCAGTAGTATCTCTGACAGGGGAGGCAATCAGCCCCAGCATTTT